The 25 T cell receptor beta chains below come from one sample, sequenced in a study of T cells expressing NK-cell markers. TCRdb re-called the 5' RACE reads, yielding one record per CDR3 amino acid sequence without DNA. This sample's clone table lists about 300,000 distinct CDR3 sequences. Material for sequencing was blood T cells: a sorted CD56 or NKG2C T cell subset, CD4+ or CD8+ T cells, or bulk PBMC T cells (not recorded which). The receptor set was obtained from a woman between 18 and 70 years old in good health.

This chain links TRBV28 with TRBJ1-5; TCRdb lists TRBD1, though no DNA is available to test this call. The CDR3 is made up of 15 amino acids. The germline CDR1 and CDR2 sequences are MDHEN and SYDVKM. CDR3 amino acids: CASSPGEISNQPQHF.

This chain joins TRBV12-3 or TRBV12-4 and TRBJ1-1. The CDR3 totals 13 residues. This CDR3 is CASSLAERAEAFF.

The V gene is TRBV7-9, the J gene TRBJ2-7; checking the TCRdb D call of TRBD1 is not possible without DNA. Germline CDR1 is SEHNR and CDR2 is FQNEAQ (reference sequence). The CDR3 is 17 amino acids. The CDR3 here is CASSPGQGRLMSYEQYF.

The chain recombines TRBV20-1 with TRBJ2-4; the TRBD2 assignment by TCRdb is unverifiable without DNA. The V gene's germline CDR1 is DFQATT and CDR2 SNEGSKA (reference sequence). The CDR3 runs 15 residues. CDR3: CSARGGGLGQNIQYF.

The J gene is TRBJ1-2, the V gene TRBV12-3 or TRBV12-4; TCRdb reports TRBD1, a call that lacks DNA to check it against. The CDR3 totals 13 residues. CDR3 sequence reads: CASRGPWGYGYTF.

The J gene is TRBJ2-1, the V gene TRBV2; the D call of TRBD2 rests on TCRdb alone, since no DNA is present to check it. CDR1 is SNHLY and CDR2 is FYNNEI in the germline V gene. This CDR3 contains 12 residues. The CDR3 region is CASRADGDEQFF.

The chain employs TRBV5-1 and TRBJ1-1. In germline, CDR1 is SGHRS, CDR2 YFSETQ. There are 15 residues in the CDR3. The CDR3 region is CASSLVAGGNTEAFF.

V is TRBV7-6 and J is TRBJ2-1. CDR1 is SGHVS and CDR2 is FNYEAQ in the germline V gene. This CDR3 comprises 13 residues. The CDR3 loop reads CASSLVTHNEQFF.

The V call is TRBV18, the J call TRBJ2-7. Germline V CDR1 and CDR2: KGHSH, LQKENI. The CDR3 consists of 12 residues. The CDR3 sequence: CASSPKSYEQYF.

V is TRBV11-2 and J is TRBJ1-1; TCRdb names TRBD1, which stays unverified in the absence of DNA. In germline, CDR1 is SGHAT, CDR2 FQNNGV. This CDR3 has 14 residues. CDR3 loop: CASSLTQGSTEAFF.

This chain uses TRBV28 with TRBJ2-2; the TCRdb D gene call, TRBD2, has no DNA to confirm it. The CDR3 length is 14 residues. Germline assignment: CDR1 MDHEN and CDR2 SYDVKM. This CDR3 is CASVRGGVTGELFF.

The chain uses TRBV27 and TRBJ1-4; with no DNA, the TCRdb D assignment of TRBD1 cannot be verified. The CDR3 contains 15 residues. The V gene's germline CDR1 is MNHEY and CDR2 SMNVEV (reference sequence). This chain's CDR3 is CASTLPGQTNEKLFF.

V gene TRBV6-2 or TRBV6-3 combines with J gene TRBJ2-5. The CDR3 sequence is 13 residues long. Germline-derived CDR1 and CDR2 are MNHEY and SVGEGT. CDR3 amino acids: CASSTRPEETQYF.

The J gene is TRBJ1-2, the V gene TRBV29-1; there is no DNA to check the TCRdb D call of TRBD1. This CDR3 spans 14 amino acids. The germline V gene has CDR1 SQVTM and CDR2 ANQGSEA. CDR3 residues: CSVDGQGRGDGYTF.

The genes are TRBV10-3 and TRBJ1-4. This CDR3 is 13 amino acids long. From germline, CDR1 is ENHRY and CDR2 SYGVKD. The CDR3 loop is CATSDRDGEKLFF.

The CDR3 here is CASSPFRGEKLFF. The chain links TRBV7-2 to TRBJ1-4. The CDR3 covers 13 residues. The germline gives CDR1 SGHTA, CDR2 FQGNSA.

This CDR3 reads CASSQEKTALAGVSSYNEQFF. This chain joins TRBV4-1 and TRBJ2-1; the D call from TCRdb, TRBD2, cannot be confirmed without DNA. CDR3 length: 21 amino acids. CDR1 and CDR2 from the germline V gene are MGHRA and YSYEKL.

This chain uses TRBV7-2 with TRBJ1-3; TCRdb's assignment of TRBD1 cannot be checked, as there is no DNA. Germline CDR1 SGHTA, CDR2 FQGNSA. CDR3 length: 15 residues. CDR3 amino acids: CASSLRSGEGNTIYF.

The chain employs TRBV5-1 and TRBJ1-1; the TCRdb D gene call, TRBD1, has no DNA to confirm it. CDR1 SGHRS and CDR2 YFSETQ come from the germline V gene. This CDR3 has 16 amino acids. The CDR3: CASSLSQVRVITEAFF. Full variable domain (outside the CDR3, taken from reference TRBV5-1 and TRBJ1-1): KAGVTQTPRYLIKTRGQQVTLSCSPISGHRSVSWYQQTPGQGLQFLFEYFSETQRNKGNFPGRFSGRQFSNSRSEMNVSTLELGDSALYLCASSLSQVRVITEAFFGQGTRLTVV.

The chain has TRBV3-1 and TRBJ1-2; no DNA is available, so the TRBD1 call from TCRdb remains unchecked. CDR1 and CDR2 (germline): LGHDT, YNNKEL (reference sequence). The CDR3 extends over 14 amino acids. This CDR3 reads CASSHGTGGSGYTF.

The rearrangement joins TRBV6-5 to TRBJ2-1; TCRdb reports TRBD1, a call that lacks DNA to check it against. CDR1 and CDR2 (germline): MNHEY, SVGAGI. The CDR3 length is 12 residues. This CDR3 reads CASSARGLEQFF.

The V gene is TRBV7-6, the J gene TRBJ2-1; TCRdb designates TRBD1, a call that cannot be tested without DNA. Germline V gene data show CDR1 as SGHVS and CDR2 as FNYEAQ. The CDR3 loop spans 15 amino acids. The CDR3 protein is CASSLMGQGWNEQFF.

The gene calls are TRBV29-1 and TRBJ2-7. The germline CDR1 and CDR2 sequences are SQVTM and ANQGSEA. The CDR3 spans 12 residues. This CDR3 reads CSARADSYEQYF.

The V gene is TRBV20-1, the J gene TRBJ1-1; TCRdb outputs TRBD1, but without DNA this stays unchecked. This CDR3 has 13 residues. CDR1 and CDR2 (germline): DFQATT, SNEGSKA (reference sequence). The CDR3 protein is CSEVQGSPTEAFF.

This chain links TRBV9 with TRBJ2-5; TCRdb proposes TRBD1, but this gene call is untestable without DNA. Germline CDR1 SGDLS, CDR2 YYNGEE. This CDR3 is built from 17 residues. The CDR3: CASSVGGAGRYQETQYF.